This TCR beta chain appears in the sequencing data of a study of Ad26.COV2.S vaccination and SARS-CoV-2 variants. Produced via immunoSEQ multiplex PCR; TCRdb's table is partial and in-frame only. This sample has about 390,000 clones, with around nine tenths found just once. The germline V gene has CDR1 WSHSY and CDR2 SAAADI. CDR3 size: 15 residues. The V segment lost 3 bases and the J segment 2 bases; nucleotides outside the gene matches: 2. The treatment is: roughly 19 received Ad26.COV2.S at low or high dose, single or two shots; about five received placebo; per-sample allocation not given. Sampling happened 63 days after the first vaccine or placebo injection.

The chain uses TRBV10-2 and TRBJ2-1; 9 positions match TRBD2. This clonotype was obtained from a person between 18 and 60 years old who received the Ad26.COV2.S COVID-19 vaccine or a placebo. Sequenced material: peripheral blood, taken in a trial of Ad26.COV2.S vaccine versus placebo. CDR3 residues: CASSELAGPYNEQFF. The CDR3 region has the DNA TGCGCCAGCAGTGAACTAGCGGGCCCCTACAATGAGCAGTTCTTC.